These 17 T cell receptor beta chains came from one sample sequenced in a study of cytomegalovirus exposure and HLA in healthy donors. PCR was performed using 60 Vbeta and 13 Jbeta primers. Produced via immunoSEQ multiplex PCR; TCRdb's table is partial and in-frame only. The sample carries more than 100,000 clones, less than 65% recorded once. Sequencing was performed on PBMCs. The receptors derive from a middle-aged man in good health and CMV-seropositive.

CDR3 amino acids: CAISDRQRGQETQYF. CDR3 coding DNA: TGTGCCATCAGTGACAGGCAACGGGGACAAGAGACCCAGTACTTC. The chain employs TRBV10-3 and TRBJ2-5, with D possibly matching TRBD2 (5 bases). V lost 3 bases and J 2 bases, leaving 13 bases between the germline ends. The CDR3 length is 15 residues. Germline V gives CDR1 ENHRY, CDR2 SYGVKD.

The chain carries TRBV5-1 and TRBJ2-5; D may be TRBD1 (5 bases). V was cut by 3 bases and J by 1 base, with 7 bases left in between. In germline, CDR1 is SGHRS, CDR2 YFSETQ. The CDR3 contains 13 residues. CDR3 loop: CASSSGSQETQYF. The CDR3 nucleotides read TGCGCCAGCAGCTCAGGGTCCCAAGAGACCCAGTACTTC.

This clone was found once. This chain connects TRBV5-1 to TRBJ2-5, with 13 bases identical to TRBD2. The J segment lost 3 bases and the V segment lost 3 bases, leaving 2 bases of the junction unmatched. The CDR3 has 15 amino acids. The germline V gene encodes CDR1 SGHRS and CDR2 YFSETQ. The CDR3 coding sequence is TGCGCCAGCAGCTGGACTAGCGGGAGAGAAGAGACCCAGTACTTC. Translation gives CASSWTSGREETQYF.

There are a few counts of this clone. The rearrangement uses TRBV11-3 and TRBJ2-2; D unresolved. This CDR3 is built from 16 residues. Germline loops: CDR1 SGHNT, CDR2 YENEEA. Trimming took off 3 bases at V and 0 bases at J, with 11 bases between the two ends. Written as DNA, the CDR3 is TGTGCCAGCAGCTTCACATCGTTTTCGAACACCGGGGAGCTGTTTTTT. As protein: CASSFTSFSNTGELFF. The full variable domain, with the rest looked up from reference TRBV11-3 and TRBJ2-2, is EAGVVQSPRYKIIEKKQPVAFWCNPISGHNTLYWYLQNLGQGPELLIRYENEEAVDDSQLPKDRFSAERLKGVDSTLKIQPAELGDSAVYLCASSFTSFSNTGELFFGEGSRLTVL.

The chain links TRBV15 to TRBJ2-7; 9 nucleotides line up with TRBD1. The CDR3 spans 12 residues. The germline gives CDR1 LNHNV, CDR2 YYDKDF (reference sequence). V trimming: 9 bases; J trimming: 2 bases; junction bases outside the gene matches: 2. CDR3: CATGQGPYEQYF. The CDR3 coding sequence is TGTGCCACTGGACAGGGGCCCTACGAGCAGTACTTC.

This chain connects TRBV4-1 to TRBJ1-2; D is ambiguous. V was pared by 0 bases and J by 4 bases, with 15 bases between. The CDR3 has 16 residues. Germline CDR1 and CDR2: MGHRA and YSYEKL. DNA for the CDR3: TGCGCCAGCAGCCAAGATAACTCCGCCAAATTCTATGGCTACACCTTC. It codes for CASSQDNSAKFYGYTF.

This chain uses TRBV6-1 with TRBJ2-7; D is uncertain. Germline assignment: CDR1 MNHNS and CDR2 SASEGT. Trimming left V 5 bases short and J 7 bases short, with 12 bases between. The CDR3 has 12 residues. CDR3 sequence reads: CASSQTDWEQYF. CDR3 DNA: TGTGCCAGCAGTCAAACCGACTGGGAGCAGTACTTC.

The V gene is TRBV30, the J gene TRBJ2-2; 12 bases are shared with TRBD2. The V gene's germline CDR1 is GTSNPN and CDR2 SVGIG (reference sequence). The junction had 6 bases not matched to a gene; V was cut back by 8 bases and J by 5 bases. The CDR3 loop spans 14 amino acids. DNA of the CDR3: TGTGCCGGGACTAGCGGGTTGGGAACCGGGGAGCTGTTTTTT. It specifies CAGTSGLGTGELFF.

The rearrangement joins TRBV7-2 to TRBJ1-1; 7 positions match TRBD1. The CDR3 loop spans 14 amino acids. CDR1 is SGHTA and CDR2 is FQGNSA in the germline V gene. V lost 1 base, J lost 4 bases, and 3 bases stayed unmatched. The CDR3 DNA is TGTGCCAGCAGCTTAGAGGGGGCCCTCACTGAAGCTTTCTTT. Encoded protein: CASSLEGALTEAFF.

In this sample, this clone turned up a few times. The chain links TRBV18 to TRBJ2-1; TRBD2 matches 9 bases. From germline, CDR1 is KGHSH and CDR2 LQKENI. V gave up 2 bases and J gave up 5 bases; unmatched junction bases: 10. There are 17 residues in the CDR3. The CDR3 DNA follows: TGTGCCAGCTCACCAAGTGCTCTTAGCGGGAGAAACAATGAGCAGTTCTTC. Encoded protein: CASSPSALSGRNNEQFF.

The chain couples TRBV19 to TRBJ2-5, with TRBD1 identical over 12 bases. CDR3 length: 17 residues. V lost 3 bases, J lost 3 bases, and 8 bases stayed unmatched. The germline gives CDR1 LNHDA, CDR2 SQIVND (reference sequence). The CDR3 DNA follows: TGTGCCAGTAGTATCTCCGGGACAGGGGGCCAGGAAGAGACCCAGTACTTC. Residues: CASSISGTGGQEETQYF.

The chain joins TRBV2 to TRBJ2-7, with 7 bases fitting TRBD1. There are 15 residues in the CDR3. The germline V gene encodes CDR1 SNHLY and CDR2 FYNNEI. Trimming took 1 base from V and 2 from J; bases not matched to a gene: 5. The CDR3 reads CASSEGDSRAYEQYF. The CDR3 DNA reads as TGTGCCAGCAGTGAAGGGGACAGTAGAGCCTACGAGCAGTACTTC.

V usage is TRBV13 and J usage is TRBJ2-7; the match to TRBD2 covers 8 bases. J lost 9 bases, V lost 7 bases, and 8 bases had no gene match. CDR3 length: 12 residues. Germline CDR1 PRHDT, CDR2 FYEKMQ (reference sequence). The CDR3 DNA reads as TGTGCCAGCAAGACGGGGGGGGACCCGCAGTACTTC. Encoded protein: CASKTGGDPQYF.

The V call is TRBV7-8, the J call TRBJ2-5, with 10 bases lining up with TRBD1. The CDR3 extends over 16 amino acids. V lost 5 bases and J lost 0; bases outside the gene matches: 6. Germline V lookup: CDR1 SGHVS, CDR2 FQNEAQ. The CDR3 coding sequence is TGTGCCAGCAGCCTGCCCGGGACAGGGGACCAAGAGACCCAGTACTTC. Amino acids: CASSLPGTGDQETQYF.

The chain carries TRBV4-3 and TRBJ2-1; 12 bases align to TRBD2. Germline V gene data show CDR1 as LGHNA and CDR2 as YSLEER. Trimming cost V 0 bases and J 8 bases; bases outside gene matches: 11. CDR3 size: 18 residues. CDR3 loop: CASSQDRYLAGGRDEQFF. CDR3 DNA sequence: TGCGCCAGCAGCCAAGATCGGTATCTAGCGGGAGGGCGGGATGAGCAGTTCTTC.

V is TRBV19 and J is TRBJ1-4, with 7 bases lining up with TRBD1. V dropped 7 bases and J dropped 4; count of bases not matched to a gene: 9. Per germline, CDR1 LNHDA and CDR2 SQIVND (reference sequence). The CDR3 contains 15 residues. CDR3 coding DNA: TGTGCCAGTAAGGGGCAGGGACAGAGTAATGAAAAACTGTTTTTT. It encodes CASKGQGQSNEKLFF.

V gene TRBV2 combines with J gene TRBJ2-3; TRBD2 might be the D (7 bases). This CDR3 is built from 15 residues. Germline CDR1 and CDR2: SNHLY and FYNNEI. V dropped 8 bases and J dropped 3 bases, with 18 bases sitting between them. The CDR3 protein is CASGRGSPRTDTQYF. DNA for the CDR3: TGTGCCAGCGGGAGGGGGAGTCCCCGTACAGATACGCAGTATTTT.